Shown below are 30 T cell receptor beta chains from a single sample sequenced in a study of cytomegalovirus exposure and HLA in healthy donors. Sequencing was performed with immunoSEQ multiplex PCR; in TCRdb, only in-frame clones are kept and a portion is missing. The sample records 200,000 or so clones, 85% to 90% being singletons. Sequenced: PBMCs. These receptors all stem from a woman under 30 in good health and CMV-seronegative.

The genes are TRBV28 and TRBJ2-7; TRBD1 matches 9 bases. Trimming removed 5 bases from V and 1 base from J; junction bases left unmatched: 15. The CDR3 consists of 18 residues. From germline, CDR1 is MDHEN and CDR2 SYDVKM. The CDR3 loop is CASSLAPGRDRVSYEQYF. DNA of the CDR3: TGTGCCAGCAGTCTCGCCCCCGGCCGGGACAGGGTATCCTACGAGCAGTACTTC.

The V and J genes are TRBV27 and TRBJ2-2, with a tentative D call TRBD1 (5 bases). This CDR3 is 14 amino acids long. CDR1 and CDR2 (germline): MNHEY, SMNVEV (reference sequence). V lost 5 bases and J lost 4, with 11 bases in between. The CDR3 here is CASSRRQFTGELFF. The CDR3 DNA follows: TGTGCCAGCAGTAGAAGACAGTTCACCGGGGAGCTGTTTTTT.

Written as DNA, the CDR3 is TGCGCCAGCAGCCAATTCGTGGGAGACGGGGAGACCCAGTACTTC. Translation gives CASSQFVGDGETQYF. The chain uses TRBV4-1 and TRBJ2-5, with a possible D match to TRBD2 (5 bases). This CDR3 has 15 residues. V was shortened by 2 bases and J by 5 bases, with 15 bases between the two germline ends. Germline CDR1 MGHRA, CDR2 YSYEKL.

This clone has only one observation. The V gene is TRBV27, the J gene TRBJ1-1; the D is unclear. The CDR3 is made up of 13 amino acids. CDR1 is MNHEY, CDR2 SMNVEV, per germline (reference sequence). Trimming pared 5 bases from V and 4 bases from J, leaving 11 bases between. DNA for the CDR3: TGTGCCAGCAGTCTGATAAGGAGCACTGAAGCTTTCTTT. Amino acids: CASSLIRSTEAFF.

V is TRBV28 and J is TRBJ1-5, with D hard to call. This CDR3 comprises 14 residues. The germline V gene encodes CDR1 MDHEN and CDR2 SYDVKM. V was clipped by 6 bases and J by 6 bases, with 15 bases between them. CDR3 sequence: CASSPRVRGQPQHF. The CDR3 nucleotides are TGTGCCAGCAGCCCGCGGGTGCGGGGTCAGCCCCAGCATTTT.

This clone was seen more than once but under ten times. The chain is built from TRBV25-1 and TRBJ1-2; D might be TRBD1 (6 bases). Germline loops: CDR1 MGHDK, CDR2 SYGVNS. The V end lost 7 bases, the J end lost 2 bases, and 11 bases lay between the germline ends. The CDR3 sequence is 13 residues long. For the CDR3, the DNA is TGTGCCAGCATGCGGACAGACAACTATGGCTACACCTTC. Translation gives CASMRTDNYGYTF.

The J gene is TRBJ2-1, the V gene TRBV10-3; 7 nucleotides line up with TRBD2. With V trimmed by 4 bases and J by 4 bases, 4 bases remained unmatched. This CDR3 comprises 14 residues. Germline-derived CDR1 and CDR2 are ENHRY and SYGVKD. In nucleotides, the CDR3 is TGTGCCATCAGTGTGGCGGGAGAGTACAATGAGCAGTTCTTC. Translating it yields CAISVAGEYNEQFF.

The rearrangement joins TRBV28 to TRBJ1-3; a weak D match, TRBD1 (6 bases). The V gene lost 5 bases and the J gene lost 0 bases, with 8 bases spanning the gap. The CDR3 totals 14 residues. Germline V lookup: CDR1 MDHEN, CDR2 SYDVKM. CDR3 DNA sequence: TGTGCCAGCAGTACAGGGTTCTCTGGAAACACCATATATTTT. The encoded protein is CASSTGFSGNTIYF.

Only a few counts were recorded for this clone. The chain joins TRBV28 to TRBJ2-7; TRBD2 matches 12 bases. The CDR3 totals 14 residues. Germline V gene data show CDR1 as MDHEN and CDR2 as SYDVKM. After removal of 8 bases from V and 2 bases from J, the junction contained 4 bases not matched to a gene. The CDR3 DNA follows: TGTGCCAGCTGCCTAGCGGGAGGGACCTACGAGCAGTACTTC. Protein: CASCLAGGTYEQYF.

The chain employs TRBV27 and TRBJ2-3; D ambiguous. V was cut by 5 bases and J by 8 bases, with 14 bases left in between. The CDR3 is 13 residues long. Per germline, CDR1 MNHEY and CDR2 SMNVEV (reference sequence). The CDR3 is CASSPEFFGTQYF. The CDR3 nucleotides read TGTGCCAGCAGTCCCGAGTTTTTTGGTACGCAGTATTTT.

This rearrangement joins TRBV6-1 to TRBJ2-1; TRBD2 agrees at 10 bases. CDR1 and CDR2 (germline): MNHNS, SASEGT. The CDR3 contains 15 residues. The J segment lost 8 bases and the V segment lost 6 bases, leaving 10 bases of the junction unmatched. The CDR3 DNA reads TGTGCCAGCAGCGGGTTAGCGGGAGGAGGAGATGAGCAGTTCTTC. The encoded protein is CASSGLAGGGDEQFF.

The rearrangement uses TRBV19 and TRBJ2-5, with 7 positions matching TRBD1. This CDR3 has 15 amino acids. The V segment lost 3 bases and the J segment 5 bases; nucleotides outside the gene matches: 9. Germline V lookup: CDR1 LNHDA, CDR2 SQIVND (reference sequence). The CDR3 coding sequence is TGTGCCAGTAGTATCCGGGACAGAGGTGGGGAGACCCAGTACTTC. This codes for CASSIRDRGGETQYF.

The chain recombines TRBV5-4 with TRBJ2-2; D may be TRBD1 (6 bases). Looked up from germline, CDR1 is SGHNT and CDR2 is YYREEE (reference sequence). The CDR3 is 14 residues long. V lost 3 bases, J lost 4 bases, and 10 bases lay in between. The DNA for the CDR3 is TGTGCCAGCAGCTCCCCAGGGGCCACCGGGGAGCTGTTTTTT. Protein product: CASSSPGATGELFF.

The chain links TRBV27 to TRBJ2-7; 13 positions match TRBD2. V trimming: 6 bases; J trimming: 3 bases; junction bases outside the gene matches: 14. Germline values: CDR1 MNHEY, CDR2 SMNVEV (reference sequence). The CDR3 is made up of 18 amino acids. The CDR3 coding sequence is TGTGCCAGCAGATTGGGGACAGGGACTAGCGGGACCCACTACGAGCAGTACTTC. Encoded protein: CASRLGTGTSGTHYEQYF.

J is TRBJ1-2 and V is TRBV28, with TRBD1 matching over 9 bases. Germline loops: CDR1 MDHEN, CDR2 SYDVKM. CDR3 length: 14 amino acids. The V and J ends lost 6 bases and 5 bases, in that order; junction bases with no gene match: 7. CDR3 nucleotide sequence: TGTGCCAGCAGCCGACCGGGGACAGGGTATGGCTACACCTTC. Translated, it gives CASSRPGTGYGYTF.

The chain couples TRBV30 to TRBJ1-2; TRBD1 aligns across 7 bases. With V trimmed by 4 bases and J by 0 bases, 8 bases remained unmatched. The CDR3 has 15 amino acids. The germline CDR1 and CDR2 sequences are GTSNPN and SVGIG (reference sequence). CDR3 protein: CAWKKDRWANYGYTF. The CDR3 DNA sequence: TGTGCCTGGAAGAAGGACAGGTGGGCTAACTATGGCTACACCTTC.

The chain recombines TRBV6-1 with TRBJ2-7; tentative D call: TRBD2 (5 bases). The V gene lost 3 bases and the J gene lost 4 bases, with 7 bases spanning the gap. Germline V gene sequence: CDR1 MNHNS, CDR2 SASEGT. This CDR3 has 12 amino acids. CDR3 bases: TGTGCCAGCAGTGATTTAGCGTACGAGCAGTACTTC. It is translated as CASSDLAYEQYF.

The CDR3 DNA is TGTGCCAGCAGCTACCCGACTAGCGGGAGTTACAATGAGCAGTTCTTC. Amino acids: CASSYPTSGSYNEQFF. V gene TRBV7-8 combines with J gene TRBJ2-1; 12 nucleotides agree with TRBD2. The CDR3 is 16 residues long. The germline V gene has CDR1 SGHVS and CDR2 FQNEAQ. V shed 4 bases, J shed 4 bases, and the junction held 5 bases outside the gene matches.

This chain connects TRBV27 to TRBJ2-7, with 14 bases fitting TRBD2. The CDR3 spans 16 residues. The germline gives CDR1 MNHEY, CDR2 SMNVEV (reference sequence). The trim removed 5 bases at V and 5 bases at J, leaving 8 bases unmatched. The CDR3 DNA sequence: TGTGCCAGCAGTCCGGGACTAGCGGGAGCTAGGAACGAGCAGTACTTC. Its translation: CASSPGLAGARNEQYF.

The V call is TRBV6-1, the J call TRBJ1-3, with no clear D. V was trimmed by 1 base and J by 4 bases, leaving 5 bases between them. The CDR3 loop spans 13 amino acids. Germline loops: CDR1 MNHNS, CDR2 SASEGT. The CDR3 protein is CASSEGPGNTIYF. CDR3 sequence (DNA): TGTGCCAGCAGTGAAGGTCCAGGAAACACCATATATTTT.

The J gene is TRBJ2-5, the V gene TRBV4-1, with 7 bases lining up with TRBD2. V lost 2 bases and J lost 4; bases outside the gene matches: 10. Germline V gene data show CDR1 as MGHRA and CDR2 as YSYEKL. This CDR3 comprises 16 residues. Here the CDR3 DNA reads TGCGCCAGCAGCCAATCGGGAGGCGGGATTCCAGAGACCCAGTACTTC. This gives the protein CASSQSGGGIPETQYF.

The chain is built from TRBV28 and TRBJ1-5, with D unclear. The CDR3 is 17 amino acids. The germline gives CDR1 MDHEN, CDR2 SYDVKM. The V gene lost 2 bases and the J gene lost 1 base, with 15 bases spanning the gap. This CDR3 reads CASSLELTESSNQPQHF. CDR3 nucleotide sequence: TGTGCCAGCAGTTTAGAACTAACGGAGTCGAGCAATCAGCCCCAGCATTTT.

The chain has TRBV28 and TRBJ1-2; TRBD1 agrees at 10 bases. The V gene's germline CDR1 is MDHEN and CDR2 SYDVKM. This CDR3 spans 13 amino acids. With 9 bases clipped from V and 2 bases from J, the junction kept 3 bases outside the gene matches. This CDR3 is CASMDRGNYGYTF. The CDR3 nucleotides are TGTGCCAGTATGGACAGGGGGAACTATGGCTACACCTTC.

CDR3 sequence reads: CASSLRGTGANVLTF. CDR3 DNA: TGTGCCAGCAGTTTAAGGGGGACTGGGGCCAACGTCCTGACTTTC. The rearrangement uses TRBV28 and TRBJ2-6, with a weak D call TRBD1 (6 bases). The CDR3 contains 15 residues. V was clipped by 2 bases and J by 2 bases, with 7 bases between them. Looked up from germline, CDR1 is MDHEN and CDR2 is SYDVKM.

J is TRBJ1-3 and V is TRBV5-6, with 7 bases identical to TRBD1. V dropped 4 bases and J dropped 4; count of bases not matched to a gene: 8. The CDR3 sequence is 15 residues long. The germline gives CDR1 SGHDT, CDR2 YYEEEE. The CDR3 DNA reads as TGTGCCAGCAGCCTACGACAGGGAGTCGGAAACACCATATATTTT. It yields the protein CASSLRQGVGNTIYF.

The chain joins TRBV6-5 to TRBJ2-7, with D possibly matching TRBD1 (6 bases). The CDR3 length is 14 residues. V dropped 5 bases and J dropped 12 bases, with 23 bases sitting between them. Germline assignment: CDR1 MNHEY and CDR2 SVGAGI. The CDR3 here is CASSRKPDSGIRYF. The CDR3 bases are TGTGCCAGCAGTCGAAAGCCGGACAGTGGTATTCGGTACTTC.

Only one count was recorded for this clone. The chain has TRBV5-4 and TRBJ1-3; 8 bases line up with TRBD1. The CDR3 extends over 16 amino acids. Germline-derived CDR1 and CDR2 are SGHNT and YYREEE (reference sequence). The J segment lost 4 bases and the V segment lost 4 bases, leaving 10 bases of the junction unmatched. CDR3 loop: CASSQDTGGSGNTIYF. Written as DNA, the CDR3 is TGTGCCAGCAGCCAAGATACAGGGGGATCCGGAAACACCATATATTTT.

This rearrangement joins TRBV4-3 to TRBJ2-1; D ambiguous. Trimming cost V 0 bases and J 7 bases, with 22 bases left between them. Germline lookup yields CDR1 LGHNA and CDR2 YSLEER. The length of the CDR3 is 18 residues. CDR3 sequence: CASSQEWRGRSAMNEQFF. CDR3 sequence (DNA): TGCGCCAGCAGCCAAGAATGGAGAGGAAGATCAGCGATGAATGAGCAGTTCTTC.

J is TRBJ2-5 and V is TRBV5-1; 8 positions agree with TRBD1. Germline V CDR1 and CDR2: SGHRS, YFSETQ. The CDR3 extends over 14 amino acids. The trim removed 0 bases at V and 5 bases at J, leaving 3 bases unmatched. CDR3: CASSLGQGRETQYF. DNA for the CDR3: TGCGCCAGCAGCTTGGGACAGGGGCGGGAGACCCAGTACTTC.

This clone was seen just once. The rearrangement uses TRBV5-1 and TRBJ1-1; possibly TRBD1 for D (5 bases). CDR1 and CDR2 from the germline V gene are SGHRS and YFSETQ. The CDR3 covers 15 residues. The germline V and J ends were trimmed by 1 base and 4 bases, with 14 bases remaining between them. The CDR3: CASSLFSQVVTEAFF. In DNA, the CDR3 is TGCGCCAGCAGCTTGTTCTCACAGGTGGTCACTGAAGCTTTCTTT.